This is a list of T cell receptor beta chains from one sample in a study of shared clonotypes between healthy human individuals. This table comes from immunoSEQ multiplex PCR, and its TCRdb copy is limited to in-frame clones, with some not included. The data show about 1 million clones, around 76% seen once. The specimen was memory CD4+ T cells sorted from blood. The receptors shown here come from a man between 18 and 35 years old in good health. Each CDR3 is given with its conserved first and last residue. A D gene is named only where the DNA matches it firmly. Size values are once, few and many counts, or a class for expanded clones, and some rows have none.

v_call	clone_size	d_call	j_call	cdr3_aa	cdr3_nt
TRBV28	NA	NA	TRBJ1-3	CASNEGNTIYF	TGTGCCAGCAATGAAGGAAACACCATATATTTT
TRBV7-9	NA	NA	TRBJ1-1	CASSYDGRRGWTEAFF	TGTGCCAGCAGCTACGACGGGAGAAGGGGGTGGACTGAAGCTTTCTTT
TRBV28	NA	TRBD1	TRBJ2-7	CASSTGGYEQYF	TGTGCCAGCAGTACAGGGGGATACGAGCAGTACTTC
TRBV19	NA	NA	TRBJ2-7	CASSDRTRAYEQYF	TGTGCCAGTAGTGACAGGACGAGGGCCTACGAGCAGTACTTC
TRBV6-6	NA	NA	TRBJ1-2	CASRTGGYGYTF	TGTGCCAGCAGAACCGGGGGCTATGGCTACACCTTC
TRBV4-3	NA	TRBD2	TRBJ2-3	CASSQRGGLAPDTQYF	TGCGCCAGCAGCCAAAGGGGGGGACTAGCACCAGATACGCAGTATTTT
TRBV10-2	NA	NA	TRBJ2-3	CASSESATLAADTQYF	TGCGCCAGCAGTGAGTCGGCAACCTTAGCGGCAGATACGCAGTATTTT
TRBV6-6	once	NA	TRBJ1-1	CASSPTDIEAFF	TGTGCCAGCAGCCCGACAGATATTGAAGCTTTCTTT
TRBV11-3	NA	TRBD1	TRBJ2-2	CASARGTGDTGELFF	TGTGCCAGCGCGAGGGGGACAGGGGACACCGGGGAGCTGTTTTTT
TRBV2	NA	NA	TRBJ2-1	CASSDISSYNEQFF	TGTGCCAGCAGTGATATTAGCTCCTACAATGAGCAGTTCTTC
TRBV11-2	NA	NA	TRBJ2-1	CAARRGREPFYNEQFF	TGTGCCGCCCGTAGGGGGCGGGAACCTTTTTACAATGAGCAGTTCTTC